This TCR beta chain was sequenced for a study of beta chain features in type 1 diabetes. To note about this clone: Being one base from a much bigger clone, this may be a read error.

The CDR3 sequence is 13 residues long. The germline V gene has CDR1 SGHTA and CDR2 FQGNSA. Trimming took 1 base from V and 7 from J, leaving 5 bases between them. Every bit of the isolated RNA underwent reverse transcription, so sequencing read expressed TCRB transcripts. The repertoire was sequenced with immunoSEQ multiplex PCR; TCRdb's copy has only in-frame clones and lacks some. The repertoire holds 400,000 to 450,000 clones, with around 14% as singletons. Sequenced: naive CD4+ T cells from blood. The rearrangement uses TRBV7-2 and TRBJ1-6; maybe TRBD1 (5 bases). The receptor comes from a man in his thirties or forties in good health. The DNA of the CDR3 is TGTGCCAGCAGCTTAGAGGGGAATTCACCCCTCCACTTT. This translates into CASSLEGNSPLHF.